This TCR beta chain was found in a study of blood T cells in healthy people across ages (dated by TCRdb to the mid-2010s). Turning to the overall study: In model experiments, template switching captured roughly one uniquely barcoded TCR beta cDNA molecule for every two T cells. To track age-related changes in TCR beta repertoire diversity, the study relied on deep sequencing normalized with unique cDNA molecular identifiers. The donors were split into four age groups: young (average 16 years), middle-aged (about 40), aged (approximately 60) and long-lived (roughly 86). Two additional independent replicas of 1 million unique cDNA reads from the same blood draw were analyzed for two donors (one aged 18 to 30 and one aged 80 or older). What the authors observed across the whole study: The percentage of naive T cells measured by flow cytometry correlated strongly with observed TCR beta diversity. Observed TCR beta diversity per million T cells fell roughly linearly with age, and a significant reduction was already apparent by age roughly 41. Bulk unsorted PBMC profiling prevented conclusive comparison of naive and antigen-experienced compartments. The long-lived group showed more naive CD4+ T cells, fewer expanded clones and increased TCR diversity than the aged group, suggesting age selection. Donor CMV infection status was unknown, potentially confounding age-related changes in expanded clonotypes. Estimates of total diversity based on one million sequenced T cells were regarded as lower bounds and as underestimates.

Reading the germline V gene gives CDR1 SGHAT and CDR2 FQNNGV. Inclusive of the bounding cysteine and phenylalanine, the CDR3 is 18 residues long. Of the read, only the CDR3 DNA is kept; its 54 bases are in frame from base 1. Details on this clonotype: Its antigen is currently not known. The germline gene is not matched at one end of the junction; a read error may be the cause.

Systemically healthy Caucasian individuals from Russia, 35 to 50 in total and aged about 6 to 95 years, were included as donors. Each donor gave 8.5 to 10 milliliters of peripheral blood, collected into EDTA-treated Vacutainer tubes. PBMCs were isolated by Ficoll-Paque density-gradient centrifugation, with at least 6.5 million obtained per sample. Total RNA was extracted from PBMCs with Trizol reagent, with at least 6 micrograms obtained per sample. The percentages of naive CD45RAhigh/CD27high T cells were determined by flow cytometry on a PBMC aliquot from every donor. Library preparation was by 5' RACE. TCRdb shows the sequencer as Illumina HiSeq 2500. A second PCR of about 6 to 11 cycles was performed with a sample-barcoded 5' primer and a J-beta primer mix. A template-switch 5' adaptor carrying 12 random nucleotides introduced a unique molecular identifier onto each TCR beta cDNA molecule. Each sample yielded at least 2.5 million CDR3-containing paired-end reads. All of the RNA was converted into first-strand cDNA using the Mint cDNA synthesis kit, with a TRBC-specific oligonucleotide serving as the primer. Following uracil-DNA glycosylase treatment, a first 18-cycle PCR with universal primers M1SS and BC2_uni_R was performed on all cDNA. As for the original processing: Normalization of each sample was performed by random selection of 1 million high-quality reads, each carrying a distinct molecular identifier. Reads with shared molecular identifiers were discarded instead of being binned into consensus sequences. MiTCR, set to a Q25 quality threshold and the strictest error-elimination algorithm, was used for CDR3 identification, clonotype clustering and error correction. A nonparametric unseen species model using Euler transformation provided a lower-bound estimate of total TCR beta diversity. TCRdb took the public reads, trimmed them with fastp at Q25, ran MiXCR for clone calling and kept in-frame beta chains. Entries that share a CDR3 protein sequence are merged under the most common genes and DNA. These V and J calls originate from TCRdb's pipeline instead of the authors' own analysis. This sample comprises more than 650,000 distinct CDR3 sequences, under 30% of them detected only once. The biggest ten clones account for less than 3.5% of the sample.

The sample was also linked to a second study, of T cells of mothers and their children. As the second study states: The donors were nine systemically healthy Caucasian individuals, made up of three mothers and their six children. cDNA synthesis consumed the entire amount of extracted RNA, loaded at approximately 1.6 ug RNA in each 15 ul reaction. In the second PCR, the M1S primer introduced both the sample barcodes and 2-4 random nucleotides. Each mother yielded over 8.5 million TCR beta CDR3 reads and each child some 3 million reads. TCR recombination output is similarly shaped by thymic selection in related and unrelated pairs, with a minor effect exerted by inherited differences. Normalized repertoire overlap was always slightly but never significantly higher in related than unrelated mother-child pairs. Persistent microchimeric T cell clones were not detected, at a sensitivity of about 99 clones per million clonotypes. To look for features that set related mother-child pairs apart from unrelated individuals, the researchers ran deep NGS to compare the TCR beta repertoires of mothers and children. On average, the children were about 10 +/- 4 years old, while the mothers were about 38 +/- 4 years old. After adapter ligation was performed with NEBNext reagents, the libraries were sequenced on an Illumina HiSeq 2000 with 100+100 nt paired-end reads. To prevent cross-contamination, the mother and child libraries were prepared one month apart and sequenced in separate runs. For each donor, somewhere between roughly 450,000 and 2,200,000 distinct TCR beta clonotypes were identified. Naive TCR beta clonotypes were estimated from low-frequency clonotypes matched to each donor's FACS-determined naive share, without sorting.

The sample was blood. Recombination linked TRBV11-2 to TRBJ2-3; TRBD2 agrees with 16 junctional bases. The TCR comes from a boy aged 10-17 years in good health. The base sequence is TGTGCCAGAAGCTTAAAGGGACTAGCGGGGGGGCCGTCAGATACGCAGTATTTT. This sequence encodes CARSLKGLAGGPSDTQYF.